Each of the 24 T cell receptor beta chains below was sequenced from the same sample in a study of T cell repertoires in ileal Crohn's disease (dated by TCRdb to the late 2010s). Library prep was done by the immunoSEQ multiplex PCR assay. TCRdb mirrors the immuneACCESS table, restricted to in-frame sequences. Some clones are absent from its copies; in checked studies, under half trace to an unresolved V gene, and the reason for the others is unknown. This sample has approximately 3,400 clones in its table, and approximately 78% of those were observed once. Of the sample, around 3% is held by the ten largest clones. In light of the paper, this sample's time point label describes: sorted mucosal CD4 T cells. Before cell sorting, lamina propria lymphocytes from surgical specimens were separated using a Ficoll-hypaque gradient. The sequenced sample consisted of CD4+ T cells sorted from the ileum. These receptors all come from an adult with Crohn's disease.

The chain is built from TRBV4-1 and TRBJ2-3, with TRBD2 matching over 10 bases. Germline-derived CDR1 and CDR2 are MGHRA and YSYEKL. The CDR3 runs 16 residues. V was pared by 1 base and J by 1 base, with 2 bases of the junction left unmatched. Written as DNA, the CDR3 is TGCGCCAGCAGCCAAGCCACTAGCGGGGGCACAGATACGCAGTATTTT. Its protein is CASSQATSGGTDTQYF.

The chain carries TRBV7-9 and TRBJ2-2, with 9 bases aligning to TRBD1. The V gene end was trimmed by 10 bases and the J gene end by 4 bases; junction bases not matched to a gene: 4. Germline CDR1 and CDR2: SEHNR and FQNEAQ (reference sequence). The CDR3 has 13 amino acids. The CDR3 DNA reads as TGTGCCAAAGACAGGGGGGTCACCGGGGAGCTGTTTTTT. It yields the protein CAKDRGVTGELFF. The variable domain in full, completed from reference TRBV7-9 and TRBJ2-2, reads DTGVSQNPRHKITKRGQNVTFRCDPISEHNRLYWYRQTLGQGPEFLTYFQNEAQLEKSRLLSDRFSAERPKGSFSTLEIQRTEQGDSAMYLCAKDRGVTGELFFGEGSRLTVL.

The J gene is TRBJ1-5, the V gene TRBV23-1; tentative D call: TRBD1 (5 bases). TRBV23-1 is an ORF for which the function is uncertain. V lost 3 bases and J lost 5, with 8 bases in between. The CDR3 totals 13 residues. Here the CDR3 reads CASSHFRDQPQHF. CDR3 sequence (DNA): TGCGCCAGCAGTCACTTCAGGGATCAGCCCCAGCATTTT.

V gene TRBV7-6 combines with J gene TRBJ2-5; 7 bases line up with TRBD1. This CDR3 is built from 13 residues. V lost 5 bases, J lost 2 bases, and 2 bases stayed unmatched. Germline CDR1 is SGHVS and CDR2 is FNYEAQ. The CDR3 region is CASSLGQQETQYF. The CDR3 DNA is TGTGCCAGCAGCCTGGGACAGCAAGAGACCCAGTACTTC.

The CDR3: CASSLGDREAFF. CDR3 sequence (DNA): TGTGCCAGCAGTTTAGGGGACAGGGAAGCTTTCTTT. The rearrangement links TRBV28 to TRBJ1-1, with 8 bases that match TRBD1. CDR3 size: 12 residues. Germline-derived CDR1 and CDR2 are MDHEN and SYDVKM. V shed 2 bases and J 8 bases; nucleotides not matched to a gene: 1.

This rearrangement joins TRBV18 to TRBJ2-1; TRBD2 matches at 13 bases. Germline CDR1 and CDR2: KGHSH and LQKENI. This CDR3 spans 15 amino acids. Germline trimming cut 6 bases from V and 5 bases from J; bases unmatched to any gene: 4. The CDR3 loop reads CASSPGLAGNNEQFF. DNA for the CDR3: TGTGCCAGCTCGCCGGGACTAGCGGGGAACAATGAGCAGTTCTTC.

The V gene is TRBV5-1, the J gene TRBJ2-2; possibly TRBD1 for D (6 bases). V gave up 3 bases and J gave up 0 bases, with 9 bases separating them. The CDR3 runs to 15 residues. The V gene's germline CDR1 is SGHRS and CDR2 YFSETQ. Written as DNA, the CDR3 is TGCGCCAGCAGCTCGGACAGCTCGAACACCGGGGAGCTGTTTTTT. Translated: CASSSDSSNTGELFF. Complete variable domain (other parts from reference TRBV5-1 and TRBJ2-2): KAGVTQTPRYLIKTRGQQVTLSCSPISGHRSVSWYQQTPGQGLQFLFEYFSETQRNKGNFPGRFSGRQFSNSRSEMNVSTLELGDSALYLCASSSDSSNTGELFFGEGSRLTVL.

The V call is TRBV27, the J call TRBJ1-5, with 8 bases matching TRBD1. J lost 7 bases, V lost 2 bases, and 1 base had no gene match. Germline lookup yields CDR1 MNHEY and CDR2 SMNVEV (reference sequence). The CDR3 has 13 residues. CDR3 sequence (DNA): TGTGCCAGCAGTTTAACAGGGGGGCAGCCCCAGCATTTT. Protein sequence: CASSLTGGQPQHF.

The genes are TRBV5-1 and TRBJ1-2; a possible D gene is TRBD1 (6 bases). Germline V lookup: CDR1 SGHRS, CDR2 YFSETQ. Trimming removed 2 bases from V and 7 bases from J, with 15 bases in between. The CDR3 is 14 residues long. The CDR3 sequence: CASSFGLQGFGYTF. Here the CDR3 DNA reads TGCGCCAGCAGCTTCGGTTTACAGGGTTTTGGCTACACCTTC.

The genes are TRBV11-2 and TRBJ2-7; D gene uncertain. CDR1 SGHAT and CDR2 FQNNGV come from the germline V gene. This CDR3 has 13 residues. The V end was cut by 4 bases, the J end by 1 base, with 8 bases between. The CDR3 region has the DNA TGTGCCAGCAGCTCCCAGTGGTCCTACGAGCAGTACTTC. It encodes CASSSQWSYEQYF.

V usage is TRBV18 and J usage is TRBJ1-3; 7 bases are a match to TRBD1. This CDR3 contains 16 residues. Germline values: CDR1 KGHSH, CDR2 LQKENI. V shed 3 bases and J 11 bases; nucleotides not matched to a gene: 16. The CDR3 region has the DNA TGTGCCAGCTCACCCATATTAACTAGGGGGCCGACCGCCATATATTTT. It translates to CASSPILTRGPTAIYF.

The chain has TRBV11-3 and TRBJ2-5; D is perhaps TRBD2 (6 bases). V was clipped by 5 bases and J by 5 bases, with 12 bases between them. The germline CDR1 and CDR2 sequences are SGHNT and YENEEA. The CDR3 spans 13 residues. CDR3 in amino acids: CASSRSGEETQYF. In DNA, the CDR3 is TGTGCCAGCAGCCGATCGGGGGAGGAGACCCAGTACTTC.

This rearrangement joins TRBV6-5 to TRBJ1-1; D remains unclear. V was trimmed by 5 bases and J by 1 base, leaving 8 bases between them. Germline CDR1 MNHEY, CDR2 SVGAGI. CDR3 length: 13 residues. This CDR3 is CASSPQSNTEAFF. For the CDR3, the DNA is TGTGCCAGCAGTCCCCAGTCGAACACTGAAGCTTTCTTT.

This chain uses TRBV7-6 with TRBJ1-3; maybe TRBD1 (6 bases). Germline V lookup: CDR1 SGHVS, CDR2 FNYEAQ. V was trimmed by 5 bases and J by 1 base, leaving 9 bases between them. CDR3 size: 14 residues. CDR3 sequence reads: CASSPGQSGNTIYF. The CDR3 DNA reads TGTGCCAGCAGCCCAGGACAGTCTGGAAACACCATATATTTT.

V is TRBV28 and J is TRBJ1-3; the match to TRBD1 covers 7 bases. V dropped 8 bases and J dropped 4; count of bases not matched to a gene: 14. The germline V gene has CDR1 MDHEN and CDR2 SYDVKM. The CDR3 has 16 residues. CDR3 in amino acids: CASERGDRASGNTIYF. The CDR3 nucleotides are TGTGCCAGCGAGAGGGGCGACAGGGCTTCGGGAAACACCATATATTTT.

This chain joins TRBV6-5 and TRBJ1-1, with TRBD1 identical over 10 bases. The junction had 6 bases not matched to a gene; V was cut back by 0 bases and J by 11 bases. This CDR3 is 14 amino acids long. Germline lookup yields CDR1 MNHEY and CDR2 SVGAGI. The CDR3 bases are TGTGCCAGCAGTTACTCGTCGGGACAGGGGAGTGCTTTCTTT. Translating gives CASSYSSGQGSAFF.

This chain joins TRBV19 and TRBJ2-7; TRBD2 agrees at 9 bases. Germline CDR1 LNHDA, CDR2 SQIVND (reference sequence). J was trimmed by 5 bases and V by 3 bases; bases with no gene match: 2. CDR3 size: 13 residues. As DNA, the CDR3 is TGTGCCAGTAGTATTAGCGGGGGCCACGAGCAGTACTTC. This sequence encodes CASSISGGHEQYF.

Remarks on this clone: The sample carries other DNA sequences with the same CDR3. J is TRBJ1-2 and V is TRBV6-5; TRBD1 aligns across 9 bases. The CDR3 contains 14 residues. From germline, CDR1 is MNHEY and CDR2 SVGAGI. Unmatched junction bases numbered 0, after V lost 0 bases and J lost 4 bases. CDR3 coding DNA: TGTGCCAGCAGTTACTCGGACAGGGGCTATGGCTACACCTTC. It yields the protein CASSYSDRGYGYTF.

This clone has a single count. The CDR3, as DNA: TGCGCCAGCAGTGAGTCGGTGGGAGGCTATGGCTACACCTTC. It translates to CASSESVGGYGYTF. This rearrangement joins TRBV10-2 to TRBJ1-2; D call uncertain. The V and J ends lost 0 bases and 4 bases respectively, with 9 bases between them. Germline V gene data show CDR1 as WSHSY and CDR2 as SAAADI. This CDR3 comprises 14 residues.

V and J are TRBV4-1 and TRBJ1-5; TRBD1 might be the D (5 bases). Per germline, CDR1 MGHRA and CDR2 YSYEKL. The CDR3 is 15 residues long. Trimming left V 5 bases short and J 2 bases short, with 13 bases between. The CDR3 loop reads CASSKTEVGNQPQHF. The CDR3, as DNA: TGCGCCAGCAGCAAGACAGAAGTGGGCAATCAGCCCCAGCATTTT.

V gene TRBV11-2 combines with J gene TRBJ2-7, with a tentative D call TRBD1 (6 bases). Trimming pared 4 bases from V and 5 bases from J, leaving 21 bases between. This CDR3 has 16 residues. Germline assignment: CDR1 SGHAT and CDR2 FQNNGV. The CDR3 is CASSSQIWTVTDEQYF. Written as DNA, the CDR3 is TGTGCCAGCAGCTCCCAAATTTGGACAGTTACCGACGAGCAGTACTTC.

This clone was seen a handful of times. V gene TRBV5-4 combines with J gene TRBJ2-5, with 7 bases that match TRBD1. Germline assignment: CDR1 SGHNT and CDR2 YYREEE (reference sequence). Trimming removed 4 bases from V and 2 bases from J; junction bases left unmatched: 5. The CDR3 length is 14 residues. This chain's CDR3 is CASSTQGKQETQYF. The CDR3 nucleotides read TGTGCCAGCAGCACACAGGGGAAGCAAGAGACCCAGTACTTC.

V usage is TRBV6-1 and J usage is TRBJ2-7; D not resolved. Per the germline V gene, CDR1 is MNHNS and CDR2 is SASEGT. There are 11 residues in the CDR3. The V gene lost 7 bases and the J gene lost 6 bases, with 10 bases spanning the gap. CDR3 coding DNA: TGTGCCAGCATATACAGCCTCGAGCAGTACTTC. It codes for CASIYSLEQYF.

This chain links TRBV6-5 with TRBJ1-4, with D hard to call. This CDR3 has 14 amino acids. V dropped 5 bases and J dropped 5 bases, with 12 bases sitting between them. Per the germline V gene, CDR1 is MNHEY and CDR2 is SVGAGI. The CDR3 spells CASSPGWENEKLFF. The CDR3 DNA reads as TGTGCCAGCAGTCCCGGATGGGAGAATGAAAAACTGTTTTTT.